The 11 T cell receptor beta chains in this list originate from one sample, sequenced in a study of cytomegalovirus exposure and HLA in healthy donors. The PCR used 60 Vbeta and 13 Jbeta primers. TCRdb keeps only in-frame clones here, not all; method: immunoSEQ multiplex PCR. The sample carries 50,000 to 60,000 clones, about four fifths recorded once. Sequenced input: PBMCs. All receptors derive from a female donor in good health and CMV-seronegative.

This sequence joins TRBV7-8 and TRBJ2-7, with TRBD1 matching over 8 bases. Germline V gene lookup returns CDR1 SGHVS and CDR2 FQNEAQ. This CDR3 has 13 amino acids. With V trimmed by 4 bases and J by 6 bases, 5 bases remained unmatched. CDR3 protein: CASSSDRVAEQYF. CDR3 sequence (DNA): TGTGCCAGCAGCTCGGACAGGGTAGCCGAGCAGTACTTC.

V and J are TRBV27 and TRBJ2-5; 10 bases line up with TRBD1. With V trimmed by 5 bases and J by 7 bases, 10 bases remained unmatched. The CDR3 covers 15 residues. Germline CDR1 is MNHEY and CDR2 is SMNVEV (reference sequence). CDR3: CASSGTGALGLTQYF. The CDR3 bases are TGTGCCAGCAGTGGGACAGGGGCCCTCGGCTTGACCCAGTACTTC.

This clone appeared a few times. The V call is TRBV6-5, the J call TRBJ2-7; possible D gene TRBD1, 5 bases. The CDR3 is 13 residues long. Looked up from germline, CDR1 is MNHEY and CDR2 is SVGAGI. V was cut by 5 bases and J by 0 bases, with 8 bases left in between. The CDR3 nucleotides read TGTGCCAGCAGTCAGGGCCCCTCCTACGAGCAGTACTTC. Encoded protein: CASSQGPSYEQYF.

Note on this clone: The junction departs from germline at one end; a sequencing error may be responsible. The rearrangement links TRBV7-7 to TRBJ1-1; tentatively, D is TRBD1 (5 bases). The germline gives CDR1 SSHAT, CDR2 FNYEAQ (reference sequence). The CDR3 is 13 residues long. CDR3 coding DNA: TGTGCTAGCAGCTTAGGCAGGGCCACTGAAGCTTTCTTT. Translated, it gives CASSLGRATEAFF.

The V gene is TRBV19, the J gene TRBJ1-2; 9 bases agree with TRBD1. The CDR3 length is 14 residues. J was trimmed by 7 bases and V by 6 bases; bases with no gene match: 9. Germline V gives CDR1 LNHDA, CDR2 SQIVND (reference sequence). In DNA form, the CDR3 reads TGTGCCAGTAGAGTACCCGGGACAGGGCTTGGCTACACCTTC. Translation gives CASRVPGTGLGYTF.

Here the CDR3 DNA reads TGCGCCAGCAGCCCCGGGACAGGGGGTAATTCACCCCTCCACTTT. It yields the protein CASSPGTGGNSPLHF. The chain links TRBV5-1 to TRBJ1-6; 11 bases agree with TRBD1. The V gene end was trimmed by 4 bases and the J gene end by 6 bases; junction bases not matched to a gene: 3. CDR3 length: 15 amino acids. The germline V gene encodes CDR1 SGHRS and CDR2 YFSETQ.

This clone was seen only a few times. The chain combines TRBV4-1 with TRBJ2-7; no firm D call. The germline CDR1 and CDR2 sequences are MGHRA and YSYEKL. Deletions cut 3 bases from V and 1 base from J, with 7 bases between. CDR3 size: 13 residues. In DNA form, the CDR3 reads TGCGCCAGCAGCCATGGCCTTTCCTACGAGCAGTACTTC. It specifies CASSHGLSYEQYF.

This clone has only one observation. J is TRBJ2-5 and V is TRBV6-6, with TRBD2 matching 13 bases. The CDR3 extends over 14 amino acids. The V gene end was trimmed by 7 bases and the J gene end by 6 bases; junction bases not matched to a gene: 5. Germline V lookup: CDR1 MNHNY, CDR2 SVGAGI (reference sequence). This CDR3 is CASIRTSGGKTQYF. The CDR3 nucleotides read TGTGCCAGCATCCGGACTAGCGGGGGAAAGACCCAGTACTTC.

This chain joins TRBV4-2 and TRBJ2-5, with TRBD2 matching over 14 bases. The CDR3 extends over 18 amino acids. Germline loops: CDR1 LGHNA, CDR2 YNFKEQ. V was pared by 4 bases and J by 3 bases, with 10 bases of the junction left unmatched. CDR3: CASSPTGTSGGIKETQYF. The CDR3 DNA reads as TGTGCCAGCAGCCCCACCGGGACTAGCGGGGGCATAAAAGAGACCCAGTACTTC.

This sequence joins TRBV4-1 and TRBJ1-2; TRBD1 aligns across 9 bases. V lost 4 bases to trimming and J lost 4 bases; unmatched junction nucleotides: 1. Per germline, CDR1 MGHRA and CDR2 YSYEKL. The length of the CDR3 is 13 residues. The chain's CDR3 is CASSPDRGYGYTF. CDR3 coding DNA: TGCGCCAGCAGCCCGGACAGGGGCTATGGCTACACCTTC.

The J gene is TRBJ1-2, the V gene TRBV19, with D uncertain. V lost 8 bases, J lost 4 bases, and 5 bases lay in between. CDR3 size: 10 residues. CDR1 and CDR2 from the germline V gene are LNHDA and SQIVND (reference sequence). CDR3 coding DNA: TGTGCCAGTGGAGTCTATGGCTACACCTTC. Encoded protein: CASGVYGYTF.